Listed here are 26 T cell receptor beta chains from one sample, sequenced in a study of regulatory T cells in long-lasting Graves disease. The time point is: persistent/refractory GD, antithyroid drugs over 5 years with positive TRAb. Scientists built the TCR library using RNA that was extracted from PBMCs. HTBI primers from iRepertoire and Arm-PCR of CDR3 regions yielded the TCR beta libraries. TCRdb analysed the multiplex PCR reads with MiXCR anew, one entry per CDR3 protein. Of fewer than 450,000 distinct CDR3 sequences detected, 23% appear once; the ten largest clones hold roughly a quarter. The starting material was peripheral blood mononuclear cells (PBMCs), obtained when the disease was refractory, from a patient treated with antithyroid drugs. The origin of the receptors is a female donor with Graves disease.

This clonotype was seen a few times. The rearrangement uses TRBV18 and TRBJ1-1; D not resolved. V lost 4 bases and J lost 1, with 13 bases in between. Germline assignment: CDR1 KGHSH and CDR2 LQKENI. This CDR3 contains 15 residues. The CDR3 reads CASSQGVNGNTEAFF. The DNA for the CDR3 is TGTGCCAGCTCACAGGGTGTAAACGGGAACACTGAAGCTTTCTTT.

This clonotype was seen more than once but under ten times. The CDR3 bases are TGCGCCAGCAGCTTGGTCGGAAAAAATGAAAAACTGTTTTTT. This encodes CASSLVGKNEKLFF. This chain links TRBV5-1 with TRBJ1-4; D not resolved. The CDR3 is 14 residues long. V was clipped by 0 bases and J by 5 bases, with 8 bases between them. Germline V gene sequence: CDR1 SGHRS, CDR2 YFSETQ.

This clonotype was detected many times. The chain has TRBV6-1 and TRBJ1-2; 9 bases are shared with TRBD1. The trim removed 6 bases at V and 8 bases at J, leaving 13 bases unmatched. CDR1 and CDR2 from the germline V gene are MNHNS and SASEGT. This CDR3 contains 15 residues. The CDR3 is CASRNPGQGRGGYTF. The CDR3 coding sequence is TGTGCCAGCAGGAACCCGGGACAGGGAAGAGGCGGCTACACCTTC.

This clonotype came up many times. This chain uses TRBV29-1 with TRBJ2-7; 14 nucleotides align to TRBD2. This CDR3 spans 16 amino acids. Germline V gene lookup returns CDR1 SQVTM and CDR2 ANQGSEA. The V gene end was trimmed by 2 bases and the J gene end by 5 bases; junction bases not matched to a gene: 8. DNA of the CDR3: TGCAGCGTTGAAACCGCGGGACTAGCGGGAGTAGACGAGCAGTACTTC. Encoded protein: CSVETAGLAGVDEQYF.

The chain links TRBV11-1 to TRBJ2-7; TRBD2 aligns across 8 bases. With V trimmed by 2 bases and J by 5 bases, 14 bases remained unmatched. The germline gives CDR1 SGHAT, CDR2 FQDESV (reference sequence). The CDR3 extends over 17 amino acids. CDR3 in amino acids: CASSLSIAGPGGDEQYF. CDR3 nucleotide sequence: TGTGCCAGCAGCTTATCTATAGCGGGACCCGGGGGAGACGAGCAGTACTTC.

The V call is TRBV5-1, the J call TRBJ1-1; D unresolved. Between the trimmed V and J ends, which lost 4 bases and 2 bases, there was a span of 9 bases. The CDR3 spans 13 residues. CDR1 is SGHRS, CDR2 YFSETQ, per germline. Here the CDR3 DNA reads TGCGCCAGCAGCACCATGAGAAACACTGAAGCTTTCTTT. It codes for CASSTMRNTEAFF. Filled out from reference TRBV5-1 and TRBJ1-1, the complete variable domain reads KAGVTQTPRYLIKTRGQQVTLSCSPISGHRSVSWYQQTPGQGLQFLFEYFSETQRNKGNFPGRFSGRQFSNSRSEMNVSTLELGDSALYLCASSTMRNTEAFFGQGTRLTVV.

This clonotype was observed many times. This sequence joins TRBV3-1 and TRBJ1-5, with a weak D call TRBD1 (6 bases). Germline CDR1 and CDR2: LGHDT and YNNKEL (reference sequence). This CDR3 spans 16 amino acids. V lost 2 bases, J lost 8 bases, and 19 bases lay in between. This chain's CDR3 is CASSQTGGGGFEPQHF. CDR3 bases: TGTGCCAGCAGCCAAACCGGGGGGGGGGGCTTTGAGCCCCAGCATTTT.

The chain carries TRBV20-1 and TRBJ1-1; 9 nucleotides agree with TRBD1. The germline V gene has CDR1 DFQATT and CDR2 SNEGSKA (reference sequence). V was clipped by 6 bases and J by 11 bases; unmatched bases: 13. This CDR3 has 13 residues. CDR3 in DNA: TGCAGTGCCCCCGTCCCGGGACAGGGATTGGCTTTCTTT. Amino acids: CSAPVPGQGLAFF.

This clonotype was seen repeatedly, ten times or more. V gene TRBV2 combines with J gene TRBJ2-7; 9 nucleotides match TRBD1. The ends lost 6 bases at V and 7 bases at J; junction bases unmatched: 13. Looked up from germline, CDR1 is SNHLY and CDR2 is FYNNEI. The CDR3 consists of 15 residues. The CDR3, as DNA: TGTGCCAGCAGACTACAGGGGGCAGGTGAACCGGAGCAGTACTTC. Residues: CASRLQGAGEPEQYF.

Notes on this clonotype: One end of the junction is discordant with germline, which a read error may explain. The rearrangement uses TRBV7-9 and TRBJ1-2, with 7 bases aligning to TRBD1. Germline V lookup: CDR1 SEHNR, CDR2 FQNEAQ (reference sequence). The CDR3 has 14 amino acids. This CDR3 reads CVSSRDSLNYGYTF. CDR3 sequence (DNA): TGTGTCAGCAGCCGGGACAGCCTTAACTATGGCTACACCTTC. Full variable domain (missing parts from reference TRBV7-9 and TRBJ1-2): DTGVSQNPRHKITKRGQNVTFRCDPISEHNRLYWYRQTLGQGPEFLTYFQNEAQLEKSRLLSDRFSAERPKGSFSTLEIQRTEQGDSAMYLCVSSRDSLNYGYTFGSGTRLTVV.

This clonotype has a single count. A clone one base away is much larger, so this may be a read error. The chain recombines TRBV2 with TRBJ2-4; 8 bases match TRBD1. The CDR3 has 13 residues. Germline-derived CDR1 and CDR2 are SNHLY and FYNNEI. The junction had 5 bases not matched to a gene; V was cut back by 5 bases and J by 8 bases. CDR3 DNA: TGTGCCAGCAGTCCAGGGGGCGGAGACATTCAGTACTTC. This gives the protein CASSPGGGDIQYF.

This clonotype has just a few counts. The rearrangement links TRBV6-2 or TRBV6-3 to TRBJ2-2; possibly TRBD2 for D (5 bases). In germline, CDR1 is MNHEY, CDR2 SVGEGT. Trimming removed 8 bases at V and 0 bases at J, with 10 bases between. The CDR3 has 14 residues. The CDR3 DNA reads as TGTGCCAGCGGGTACGGGGCGAACACCGGGGAGCTGTTTTTT. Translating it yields CASGYGANTGELFF.

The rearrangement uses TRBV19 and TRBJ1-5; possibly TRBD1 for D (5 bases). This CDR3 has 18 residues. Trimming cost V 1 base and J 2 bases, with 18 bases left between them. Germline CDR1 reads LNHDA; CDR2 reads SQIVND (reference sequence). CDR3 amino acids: CASSIAAGWLDGNQPQHF. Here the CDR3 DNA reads TGTGCCAGTAGTATAGCGGCAGGGTGGCTCGACGGCAATCAGCCCCAGCATTTT.

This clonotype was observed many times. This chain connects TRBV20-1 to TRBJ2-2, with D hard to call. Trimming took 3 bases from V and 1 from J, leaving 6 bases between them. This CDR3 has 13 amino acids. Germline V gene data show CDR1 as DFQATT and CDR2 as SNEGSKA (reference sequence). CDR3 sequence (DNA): TGCAGTGCTAGGGATGTGAACACCGGGGAGCTGTTTTTT. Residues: CSARDVNTGELFF.

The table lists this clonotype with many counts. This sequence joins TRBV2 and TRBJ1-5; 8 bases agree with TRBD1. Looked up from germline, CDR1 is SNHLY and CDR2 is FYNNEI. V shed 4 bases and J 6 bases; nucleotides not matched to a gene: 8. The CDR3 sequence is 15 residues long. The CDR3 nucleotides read TGTGCCAGCAGTGGTGGTACAGGGGGAGGTCAGCCCCAGCATTTT. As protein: CASSGGTGGGQPQHF.

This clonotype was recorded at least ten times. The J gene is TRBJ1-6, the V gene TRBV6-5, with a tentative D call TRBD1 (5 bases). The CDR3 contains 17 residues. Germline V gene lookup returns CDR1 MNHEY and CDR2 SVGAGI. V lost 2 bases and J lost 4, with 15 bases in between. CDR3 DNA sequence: TGTGCCAGCAGTTACGAGCGTCGACAGAGTTATAATTCACCCCTCCACTTT. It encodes CASSYERRQSYNSPLHF.

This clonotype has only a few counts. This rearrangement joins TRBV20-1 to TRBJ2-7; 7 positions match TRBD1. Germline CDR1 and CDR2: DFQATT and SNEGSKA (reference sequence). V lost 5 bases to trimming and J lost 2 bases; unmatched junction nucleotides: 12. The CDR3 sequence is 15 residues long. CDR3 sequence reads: CSAPNVIQGTYEQYF. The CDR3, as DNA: TGCAGTGCTCCAAACGTAATACAGGGGACCTACGAGCAGTACTTC.

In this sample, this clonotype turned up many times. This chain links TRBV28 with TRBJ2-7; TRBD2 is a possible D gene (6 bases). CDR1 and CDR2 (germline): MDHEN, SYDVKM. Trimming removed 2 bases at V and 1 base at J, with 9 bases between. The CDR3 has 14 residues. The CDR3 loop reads CASSLGGKSYEQYF. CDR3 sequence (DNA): TGTGCCAGCAGTTTAGGCGGGAAGTCCTACGAGCAGTACTTC.

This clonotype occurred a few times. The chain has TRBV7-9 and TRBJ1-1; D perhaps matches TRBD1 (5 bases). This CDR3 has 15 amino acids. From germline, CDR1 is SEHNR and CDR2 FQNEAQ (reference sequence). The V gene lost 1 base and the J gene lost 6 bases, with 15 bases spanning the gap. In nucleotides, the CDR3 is TGTGCCAGCAGCTTAGTCGGGGGTAGGAGCGCTGAAGCTTTCTTT. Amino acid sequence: CASSLVGGRSAEAFF.

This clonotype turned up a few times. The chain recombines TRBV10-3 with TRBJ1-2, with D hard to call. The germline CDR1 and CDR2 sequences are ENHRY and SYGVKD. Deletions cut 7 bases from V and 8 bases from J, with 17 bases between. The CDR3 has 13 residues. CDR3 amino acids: CAIKGTDVVGYTF. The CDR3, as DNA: TGTGCCATCAAGGGAACAGACGTGGTGGGCTACACCTTC.

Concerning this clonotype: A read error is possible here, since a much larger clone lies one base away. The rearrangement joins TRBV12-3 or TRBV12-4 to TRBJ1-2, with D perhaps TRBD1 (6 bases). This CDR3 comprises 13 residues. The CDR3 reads CAGSLWGANGYTF. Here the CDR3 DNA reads TGTGCCGGCAGTTTATGGGGGGCCAATGGCTACACCTTC.

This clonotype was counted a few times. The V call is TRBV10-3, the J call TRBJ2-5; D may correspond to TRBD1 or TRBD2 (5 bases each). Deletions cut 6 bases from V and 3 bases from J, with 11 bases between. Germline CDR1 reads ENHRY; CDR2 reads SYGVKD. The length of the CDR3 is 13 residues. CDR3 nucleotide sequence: TGTGCCATCAGCCGAGGGGAAAAAGAGACCCAGTACTTC. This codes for CAISRGEKETQYF.

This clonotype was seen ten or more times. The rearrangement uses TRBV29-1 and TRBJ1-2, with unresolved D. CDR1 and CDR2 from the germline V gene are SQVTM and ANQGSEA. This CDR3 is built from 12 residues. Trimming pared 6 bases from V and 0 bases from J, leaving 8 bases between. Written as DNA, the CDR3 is TGCAGCGTCACGCAGACTAACTATGGCTACACCTTC. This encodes CSVTQTNYGYTF.

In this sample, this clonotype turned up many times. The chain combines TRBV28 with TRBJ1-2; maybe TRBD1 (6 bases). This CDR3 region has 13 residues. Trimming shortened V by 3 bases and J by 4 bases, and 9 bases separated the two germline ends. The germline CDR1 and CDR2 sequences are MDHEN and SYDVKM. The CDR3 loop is CASSFGQIYGYTF. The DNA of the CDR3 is TGTGCCAGCAGTTTCGGACAGATCTATGGCTACACCTTC.

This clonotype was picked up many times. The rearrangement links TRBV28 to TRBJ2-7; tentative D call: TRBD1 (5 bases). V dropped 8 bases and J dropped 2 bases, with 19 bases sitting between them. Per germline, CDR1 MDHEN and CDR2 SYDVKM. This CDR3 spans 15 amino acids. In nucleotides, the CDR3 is TGTGCCAGCCGATCGAAGGGCAGGGCCCCCTACGAGCAGTACTTC. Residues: CASRSKGRAPYEQYF.

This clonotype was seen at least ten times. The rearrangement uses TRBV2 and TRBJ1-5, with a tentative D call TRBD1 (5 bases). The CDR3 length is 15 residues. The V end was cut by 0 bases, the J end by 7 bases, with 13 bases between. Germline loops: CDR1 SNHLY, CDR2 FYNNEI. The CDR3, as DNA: TGTGCCAGCAGTGAAGCGGGGCAGGCGGGGCAGCCCCAGCATTTT. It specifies CASSEAGQAGQPQHF.